These 2 T cell receptor beta chains came from one sample sequenced in a study of T cells in Graves' hyperthyroidism and ophthalmopathy. Regions amplified from RNA transcripts were the TCR beta CDR3 regions. The study used the HTBI primer set for a first-round RT-PCR of the TCR CDR3. TCRdb fed the multiplex PCR reads into MiXCR, producing one record per CDR3 protein. The sample includes hundreds of thousands of distinct CDR3 sequences, 11% to 15% of them seen just once. Sequenced sample: blood. The receptor set was obtained from a woman aged 40-49 years with Graves' hyperthyroidism.

This clonotype was observed at least ten times. The J gene is TRBJ1-5, the V gene TRBV28, with D perhaps TRBD1 (5 bases). V lost 4 bases to trimming and J lost 5 bases, with 15 bases between them. The germline gives CDR1 MDHEN, CDR2 SYDVKM. The CDR3 consists of 15 residues. Here the CDR3 reads CASSSIGRGDQPQHF. The CDR3 DNA reads TGTGCCAGCAGTTCCATCGGGCGAGGGGATCAGCCCCAGCATTTT. The full variable domain, rest sourced from reference TRBV28 and TRBJ1-5, is DVKVTQSSRYLVKRTGEKVFLECVQDMDHENMFWYRQDPGLGLRLIYFSYDVKMKEKGDIPEGYSVSREKKERFSLILESASTNQTSMYLCASSSIGRGDQPQHFGDGTRLSIL.

This clonotype was seen many times. The chain carries TRBV5-1 and TRBJ2-2, with D maybe TRBD2 (6 bases). Per the germline V gene, CDR1 is SGHRS and CDR2 is YFSETQ. The V gene lost 0 bases and the J gene lost 2 bases, with 8 bases spanning the gap. The CDR3 length is 15 residues. CDR3 nucleotides: TGCGCCAGCAGCTTGGTCGGGAGTAACACCGGGGAGCTGTTTTTT. Its translation is CASSLVGSNTGELFF.